The 3 T cell receptor beta chains below all came from one sample that was sequenced in a study of cytomegalovirus exposure and HLA in healthy donors. PCR used 60 Vbeta primers and 13 Jbeta primers. This table comes from immunoSEQ multiplex PCR, and its TCRdb copy is limited to in-frame clones, with some not included. The repertoire holds over 150,000 clones, with 80% as singletons. The material sequenced was PBMCs. These TCRs come from a man in his late teens or twenties in good health and CMV-seropositive.

The chain joins TRBV10-3 to TRBJ2-1, with 11 nucleotides matching TRBD1. V was clipped by 6 bases and J by 8 bases; unmatched bases: 9. Germline V gene sequence: CDR1 ENHRY, CDR2 SYGVKD. This CDR3 has 15 amino acids. The CDR3 protein is CAIRGGQGAWDEQFF. Here the CDR3 DNA reads TGTGCCATCAGGGGTGGACAGGGGGCTTGGGATGAGCAGTTCTTC.

The genes are TRBV5-7 and TRBJ2-5; D is possibly TRBD2 (5 bases). TRBV5-7 is classed as an ORF, of uncertain function. This CDR3 spans 13 amino acids. Trimming shortened V by 7 bases and J by 5 bases, and 15 bases separated the two germline ends. In DNA, the CDR3 is TGTGCCAGCCGATCCAACGGGATGGAGACCCAGTACTTC. It yields the protein CASRSNGMETQYF.

The gene calls are TRBV4-3 and TRBJ1-1; 7 positions match TRBD1. The CDR3 spans 17 residues. CDR1 is LGHNA and CDR2 is YSLEER in the germline V gene. J gave up 1 base and V 5 bases, and 13 bases lay outside the gene matches. This CDR3 is CASSFAHRDRSNTEAFF. CDR3 in DNA: TGCGCCAGCAGCTTCGCGCACCGGGACAGATCGAACACTGAAGCTTTCTTT.